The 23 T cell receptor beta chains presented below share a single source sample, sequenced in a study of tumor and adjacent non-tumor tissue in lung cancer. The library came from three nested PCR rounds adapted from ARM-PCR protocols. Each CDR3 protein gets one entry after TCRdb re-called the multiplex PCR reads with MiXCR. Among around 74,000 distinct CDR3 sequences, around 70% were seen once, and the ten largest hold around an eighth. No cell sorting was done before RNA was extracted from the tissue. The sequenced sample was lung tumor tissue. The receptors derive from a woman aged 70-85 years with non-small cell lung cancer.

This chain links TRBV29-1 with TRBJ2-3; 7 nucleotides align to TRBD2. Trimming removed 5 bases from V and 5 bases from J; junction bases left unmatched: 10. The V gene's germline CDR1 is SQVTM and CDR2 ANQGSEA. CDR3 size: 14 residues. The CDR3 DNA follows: TGCAGCGTTAACGGACTAGATCCCGGAGATACGCAGTATTTT. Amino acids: CSVNGLDPGDTQYF.

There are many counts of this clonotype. The CDR3 is CASSLAGGFYTDTQYF. The CDR3 coding sequence is TGTGCCAGCAGTTTGGCGGGAGGGTTTTACACAGATACGCAGTATTTT. The chain couples TRBV28 to TRBJ2-3, with TRBD2 matching over 9 bases. This CDR3 is 16 amino acids long. The V gene's germline CDR1 is MDHEN and CDR2 SYDVKM. V dropped 3 bases and J dropped 2; count of bases not matched to a gene: 6.

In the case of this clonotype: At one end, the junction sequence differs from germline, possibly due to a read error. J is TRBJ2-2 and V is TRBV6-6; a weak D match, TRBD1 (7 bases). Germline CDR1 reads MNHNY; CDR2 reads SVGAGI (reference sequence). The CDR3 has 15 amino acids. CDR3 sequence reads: CASSRQGGGTGELLF. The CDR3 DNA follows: TGTGCCAGCAGTAGACAGGGAGGTGGAACCGGGGAGCTGTTATTT.

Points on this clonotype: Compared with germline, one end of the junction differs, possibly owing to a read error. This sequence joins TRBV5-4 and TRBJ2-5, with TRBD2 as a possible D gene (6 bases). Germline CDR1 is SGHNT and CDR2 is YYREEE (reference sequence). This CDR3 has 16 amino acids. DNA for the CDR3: TGTGCCATCAGCCTACTAGCAGGAGGGGACCAAGAGACCCAGTACTTC. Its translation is CAISLLAGGDQETQYF. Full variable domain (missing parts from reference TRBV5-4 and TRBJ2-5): ETGVTQSPTHLIKTRGQQVTLRCSSQSGHNTVSWYQQALGQGPQFIFQYYREEENGRGNFPPRFSGLQFPNYSSELNVNALELDDSALYLCAISLLAGGDQETQYFGPGTRLLVL.

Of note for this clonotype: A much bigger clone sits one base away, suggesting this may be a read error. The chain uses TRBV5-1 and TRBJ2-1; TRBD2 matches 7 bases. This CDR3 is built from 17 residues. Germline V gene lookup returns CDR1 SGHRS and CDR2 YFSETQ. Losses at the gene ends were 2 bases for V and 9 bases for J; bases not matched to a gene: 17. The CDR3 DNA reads TGCGCCAGCAGCTTAACCCCCTGGCGGGAGTCATTCGCTGAGCAGTTCTTC. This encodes CASSLTPWRESFAEQFF.

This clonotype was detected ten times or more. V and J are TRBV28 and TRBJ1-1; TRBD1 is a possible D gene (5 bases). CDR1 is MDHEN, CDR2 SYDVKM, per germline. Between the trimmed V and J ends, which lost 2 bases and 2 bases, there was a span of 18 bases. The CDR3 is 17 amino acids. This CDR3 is CASSLPRDGYSNTEAFF. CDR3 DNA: TGTGCCAGCAGTTTACCCCGGGACGGATACTCTAACACTGAAGCTTTCTTT.

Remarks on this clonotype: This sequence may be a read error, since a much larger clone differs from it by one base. Written as DNA, the CDR3 is TGTACCAGCAGCTTAGCGTGGGGACAGGGAGGTACAGAGACCCAGTACTTC. This sequence encodes CTSSLAWGQGGTETQYF. The chain carries TRBV7-9 and TRBJ2-5; 9 bases are shared with TRBD1. The germline V gene has CDR1 SEHNR and CDR2 FQNEAQ (reference sequence). The CDR3 extends over 17 amino acids.

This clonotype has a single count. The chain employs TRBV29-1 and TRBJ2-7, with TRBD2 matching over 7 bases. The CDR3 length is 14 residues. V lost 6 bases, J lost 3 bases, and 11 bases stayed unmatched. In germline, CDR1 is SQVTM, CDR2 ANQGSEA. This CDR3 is CSVIPQPGGYEQYF. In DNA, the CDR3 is TGCAGCGTCATCCCCCAGCCGGGGGGCTACGAGCAGTACTTC.

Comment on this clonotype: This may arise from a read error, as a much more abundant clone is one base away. The CDR3 nucleotides read TGTGCCAGCAGCTTCGGGTGGGACACAGATACGCAGTATTTT. Translated, it gives CASSFGWDTDTQYF. This chain connects TRBV5-4 to TRBJ2-3; no clear D gene. This CDR3 has 14 residues. CDR1 and CDR2 (germline): SGHNT, YYREEE (reference sequence). The V end lost 2 bases, the J end lost 2 bases, and 9 bases lay between the germline ends.

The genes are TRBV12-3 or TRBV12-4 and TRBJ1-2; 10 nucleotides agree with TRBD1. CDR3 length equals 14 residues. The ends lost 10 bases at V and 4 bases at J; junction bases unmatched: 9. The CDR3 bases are TGTGCCAACAACACGGGACAGGGGACCTATGGCTACACCTTC. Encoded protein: CANNTGQGTYGYTF.

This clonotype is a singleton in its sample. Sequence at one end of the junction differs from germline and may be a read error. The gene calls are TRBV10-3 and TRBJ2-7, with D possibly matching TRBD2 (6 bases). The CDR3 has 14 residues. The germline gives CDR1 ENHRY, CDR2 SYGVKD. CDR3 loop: CAISGRQNIYEQYF. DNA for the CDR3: TGTGCAATCAGTGGGAGGCAGAATATCTACGAGCAGTACTTC.

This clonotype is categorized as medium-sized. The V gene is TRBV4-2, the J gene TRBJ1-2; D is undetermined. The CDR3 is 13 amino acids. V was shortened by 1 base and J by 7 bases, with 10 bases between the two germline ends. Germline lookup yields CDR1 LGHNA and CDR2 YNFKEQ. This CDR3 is CASSQVLGRGYTF. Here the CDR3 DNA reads TGTGCCAGCAGCCAAGTTCTCGGACGTGGCTACACCTTC.

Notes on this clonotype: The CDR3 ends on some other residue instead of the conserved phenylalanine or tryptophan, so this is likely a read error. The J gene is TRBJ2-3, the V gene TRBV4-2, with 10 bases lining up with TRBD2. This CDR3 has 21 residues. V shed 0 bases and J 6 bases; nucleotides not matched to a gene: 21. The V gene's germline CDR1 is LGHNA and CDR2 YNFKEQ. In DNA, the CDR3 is TGTGCCAGCAGCCAAGAATGGACTAGCGGAAGAAATGGTGCCTTTTTCGATACGCAGTATTAT. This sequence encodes CASSQEWTSGRNGAFFDTQYY.

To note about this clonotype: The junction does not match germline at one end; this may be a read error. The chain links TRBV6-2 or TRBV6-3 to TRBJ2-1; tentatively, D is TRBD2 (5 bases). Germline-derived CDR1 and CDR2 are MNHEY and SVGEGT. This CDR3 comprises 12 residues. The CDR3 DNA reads TGTGTCAGCAGTTACGAGGAGGTCGAGCAGTTCTTC. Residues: CVSSYEEVEQFF.

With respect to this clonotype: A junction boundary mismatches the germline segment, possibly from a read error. CDR3 sequence: CASTSNAVGTGAFF. CDR3 DNA: TGTGCCAGCACCAGTAATGCGGTAGGCACTGGAGCTTTCTTT. The chain links TRBV12-3 or TRBV12-4 to TRBJ1-1; no definite D call. The CDR3 has 14 residues.

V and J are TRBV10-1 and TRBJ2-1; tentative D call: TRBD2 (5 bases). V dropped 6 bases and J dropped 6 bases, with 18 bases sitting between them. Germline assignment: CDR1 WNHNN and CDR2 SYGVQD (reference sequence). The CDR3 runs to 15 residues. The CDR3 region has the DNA TGCGCCAGCAGGGAGGTGGGATCGGACTGCAATGAGCAGTTCTTC. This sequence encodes CASREVGSDCNEQFF.

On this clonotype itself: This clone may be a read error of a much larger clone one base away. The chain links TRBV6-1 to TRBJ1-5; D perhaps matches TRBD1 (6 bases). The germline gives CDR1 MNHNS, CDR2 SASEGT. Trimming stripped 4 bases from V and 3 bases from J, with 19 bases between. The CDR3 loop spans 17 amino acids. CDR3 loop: CASSGGGGISNNQPQHF. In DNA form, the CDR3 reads TGTGCCAGCAGTGGAGGGGGGGGGATAAGTAACAATCAGCCCCAGCATTTT.

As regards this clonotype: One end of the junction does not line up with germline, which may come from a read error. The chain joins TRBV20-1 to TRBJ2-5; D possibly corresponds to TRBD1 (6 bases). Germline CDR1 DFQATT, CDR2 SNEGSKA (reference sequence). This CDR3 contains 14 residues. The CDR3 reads CSARGAGQWETQYF. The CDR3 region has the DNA TGCAGTGCTAGGGGGGCCGGTCAATGGGAGACCCAATACTTC.

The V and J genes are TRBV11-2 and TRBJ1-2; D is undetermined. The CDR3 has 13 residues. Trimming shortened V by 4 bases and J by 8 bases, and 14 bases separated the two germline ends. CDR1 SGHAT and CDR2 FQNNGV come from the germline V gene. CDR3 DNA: TGTGCCAGCAGCTCCATAGGAGTCTCCGGCTACACCTTC. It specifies CASSSIGVSGYTF.

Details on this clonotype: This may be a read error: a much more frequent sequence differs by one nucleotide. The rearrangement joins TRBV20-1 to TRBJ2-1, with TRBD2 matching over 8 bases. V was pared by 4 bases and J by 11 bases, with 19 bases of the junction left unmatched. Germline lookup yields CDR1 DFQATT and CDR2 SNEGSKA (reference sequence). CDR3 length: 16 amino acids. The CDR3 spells CSATTWELREADKQFF. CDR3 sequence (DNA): TGCAGTGCTACGACTTGGGAGTTGCGGGAGGCCGATAAGCAGTTCTTC.

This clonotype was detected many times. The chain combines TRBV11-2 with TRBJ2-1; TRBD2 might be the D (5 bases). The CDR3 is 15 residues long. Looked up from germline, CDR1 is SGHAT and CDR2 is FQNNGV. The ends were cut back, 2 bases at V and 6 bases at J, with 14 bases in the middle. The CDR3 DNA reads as TGTGCCAGCAGCTTATTCCGAGGCGAGGGCAATGAGCAGTTCTTC. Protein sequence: CASSLFRGEGNEQFF.

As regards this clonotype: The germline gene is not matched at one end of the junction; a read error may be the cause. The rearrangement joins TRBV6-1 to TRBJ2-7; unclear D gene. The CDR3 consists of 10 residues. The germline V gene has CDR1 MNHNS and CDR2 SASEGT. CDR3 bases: TGTGCCAGCAGCTGTGTGAGGCAGTATTTC. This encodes CASSCVRQYF.

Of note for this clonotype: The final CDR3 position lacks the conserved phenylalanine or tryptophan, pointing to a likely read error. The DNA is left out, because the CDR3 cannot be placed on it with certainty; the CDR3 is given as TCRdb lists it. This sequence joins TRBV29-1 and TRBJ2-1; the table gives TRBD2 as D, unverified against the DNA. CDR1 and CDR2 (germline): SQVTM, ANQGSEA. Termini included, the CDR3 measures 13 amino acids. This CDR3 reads CSVKRQGINEEFS.